This T cell receptor beta chain emerged from a study of blood T cell repertoires in COVID-19. The assay was immunoSEQ multiplex PCR, and TCRdb's table has in-frame clones only and misses some. The sample consists of 250,000 or so clones, approximately 89% of them appearing once. Germline assignment: CDR1 SGHDT and CDR2 YYEEEE. The V gene lost 3 bases and the J gene lost 4 bases, with 13 bases spanning the gap. CDR3 length: 14 residues. Allocation to cohorts depended on clinical history reported by the participants. Material for sequencing was PBMCs or T cells enriched from blood (not recorded which). The TCR comes from a woman in her thirties or forties who had been exposed to COVID-19. The V and J genes are TRBV5-6 and TRBJ1-2; possible D gene TRBD1, 5 bases. This CDR3 reads CASSSVGAGYGYTF. The CDR3 DNA reads as TGTGCCAGCAGCTCAGTAGGGGCCGGCTATGGCTACACCTTC.